The clone carrying this TCR beta chain was recorded a few times. Its antigen is still unknown. Repertoires were generated with immunoSEQ multiplex PCR, while TCRdb's copy carries only in-frame clones and drops some. The sample has 15,000 to 20,000 clones, approximately 76% seen once. The data stem from a study of neoadjuvant nivolumab and ipilimumab in lung cancer. The study, taken as a whole, reports: A small number of samples were TCR sequenced. Only two of four nivolumab-treated tumors gained richness and clonality by surgery. Higher pretherapy blood TCR richness went with higher resected-tumor richness. Compared with tumor-adjacent uninvolved lung, resected tumors showed greater richness and clonality.

The germline gives CDR1 LNHDA, CDR2 SQIVND (reference sequence). The CDR3 runs to 16 residues. Trimming at V came to 3 bases and at J to 7 bases, leaving 14 bases not matched to a gene. This specimen consisted of tumor tissue, obtained after neoadjuvant nivolumab, alone or with ipilimumab, at or shortly before surgery. The rearrangement uses TRBV19 and TRBJ1-2, with TRBD1 identical over 7 bases. This receptor was taken from an adult with non-small cell lung cancer. DNA for the CDR3: TGTGCCAGTAGTATCTCTTGGACAGGCGTTAGGAGTGGCTACACCTTC. It codes for CASSISWTGVRSGYTF.